This TCR beta chain is drawn from a study of vaccination and CD4 T cells after COVID-19. The sample's treatment: 10-day PBMC culture with coronavirus spike peptide pools or control peptides (ViraFEST assay). Investigators isolated CD4+ T cells by negative selection after around 10 days of culture. Sequence data for DNA of cultured CD4+ T cells were generated by the Oncomine TCR Beta short-read assay. TCRdb analysed the PCR reads with MiXCR anew, one entry per CDR3 protein. The table records roughly 14,000 distinct CDR3 sequences, 30% to 35% of them present only once. With regard to this clonotype: What it binds is not known. An end of the junction differs from the germline gene, which may be a read error.

CDR1 and CDR2 from the germline V gene are DFQATT and SNEGSKA (reference sequence). This CDR3 is built from 11 residues. This TCR came from a human donor who had recovered from COVID-19. V gene TRBV20-1 combines with J gene TRBJ2-3; D gene uncertain. Specimen: CD4+ T cells from blood, cultured in vitro, collected after SARS-CoV-2 vaccination. The CDR3 coding sequence is TGCGGTGCAACTGGGGCAGATACGCAGTATTTT. Encoded protein: CGATGADTQYF.